The T cell receptor (beta chain) described here comes from a study of cytomegalovirus exposure and HLA in healthy donors. Findings and limits, study-wide: Through in vitro validation, three CMV-associated chains were shown to be specific for CMV antigens. Associated with cytomegalovirus, according to the listing, were around 160 TCR beta chains. High specificity and sensitivity for cytomegalovirus status were reported for the classifier.

Sequencing used immunoSEQ multiplex PCR; TCRdb keeps in-frame clones, though not all of them. Of around 52,000 clones detected, roughly 85% appear once; the ten largest clones hold under 7%. A word on this clone: Antigen specificity is unknown.

Germline CDR1 and CDR2: SGHNT and YYREEE (reference sequence). V shed 6 bases and J shed 1 base, with 17 bases lying between them. CDR3 length: 17 amino acids. The chain carries TRBV5-4 and TRBJ2-6; D is perhaps TRBD2 (5 bases). The clonotype comes from a woman aged 30 to 39 in good health and CMV-seronegative. Sequencing used PBMCs. This chain's CDR3 is CASTPQARASGANVLTF. The CDR3 nucleotides are TGTGCCAGCACCCCCCAGGCGAGGGCTTCTGGGGCCAACGTCCTGACTTTC.